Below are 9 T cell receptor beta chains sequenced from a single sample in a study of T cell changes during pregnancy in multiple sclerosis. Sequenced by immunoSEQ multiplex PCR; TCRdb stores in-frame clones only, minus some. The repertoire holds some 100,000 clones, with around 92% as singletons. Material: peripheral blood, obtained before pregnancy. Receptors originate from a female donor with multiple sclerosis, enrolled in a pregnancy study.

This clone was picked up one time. The CDR3 coding sequence is TGTGCCTGGAGTGTAGGGACAGGAGTCAATCAGCCCCAGCATTTT. This translates into CAWSVGTGVNQPQHF. This chain uses TRBV30 with TRBJ1-5; 8 bases match TRBD1. The CDR3 contains 15 residues. Germline CDR1 GTSNPN, CDR2 SVGIG (reference sequence). V was clipped by 0 bases and J by 3 bases; unmatched bases: 4.

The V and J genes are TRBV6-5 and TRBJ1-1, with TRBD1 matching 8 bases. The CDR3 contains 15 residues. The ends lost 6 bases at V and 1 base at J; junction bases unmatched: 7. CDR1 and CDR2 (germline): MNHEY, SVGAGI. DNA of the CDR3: TGTGCCAGCAGGAAAGACAGGGGTTGGAACACTGAAGCTTTCTTT. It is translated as CASRKDRGWNTEAFF.

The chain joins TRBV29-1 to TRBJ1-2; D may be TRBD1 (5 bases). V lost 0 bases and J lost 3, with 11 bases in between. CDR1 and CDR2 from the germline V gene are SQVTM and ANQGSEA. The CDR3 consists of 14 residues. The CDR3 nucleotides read TGCAGCGTTGAAGATGGGCGGGGGGACTATGGCTACACCTTC. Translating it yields CSVEDGRGDYGYTF.

The chain's CDR3 is CASSLATLAGRGYEQFF. The CDR3 DNA sequence: TGTGCCAGCAGCTTAGCGACGCTAGCGGGAAGGGGGTATGAGCAGTTCTTC. This chain joins TRBV7-2 and TRBJ2-1; TRBD2 matches at 9 bases. Germline CDR1 and CDR2: SGHTA and FQGNSA. V shed 0 bases and J 8 bases; nucleotides not matched to a gene: 11. This CDR3 has 17 residues.

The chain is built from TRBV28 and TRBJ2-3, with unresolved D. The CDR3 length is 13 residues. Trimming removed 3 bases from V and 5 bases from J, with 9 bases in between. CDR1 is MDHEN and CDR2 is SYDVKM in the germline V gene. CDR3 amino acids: CASSFFGRDTQYF. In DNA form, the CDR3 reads TGTGCCAGCAGTTTCTTCGGTAGAGATACGCAGTATTTT.

The CDR3 sequence: CASSLGLSTYEQYF. CDR3 nucleotides: TGTGCCAGCAGCTTGGGACTCTCAACCTACGAGCAGTACTTC. This chain connects TRBV5-6 to TRBJ2-7; D is unresolved. CDR3 size: 14 residues. V gave up 0 bases and J gave up 2 bases, with 9 bases separating them. Germline values: CDR1 SGHDT, CDR2 YYEEEE.

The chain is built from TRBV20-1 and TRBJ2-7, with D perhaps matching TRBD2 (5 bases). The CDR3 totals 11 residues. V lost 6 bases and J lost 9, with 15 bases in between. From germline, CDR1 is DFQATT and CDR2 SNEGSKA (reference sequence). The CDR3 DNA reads TGCAGTGCGCCAACTAGGGAAGGGCAGTACTTC. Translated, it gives CSAPTREGQYF.

CDR3 in amino acids: CASSLTVTYGYTF. In nucleotides, the CDR3 is TGTGCCAGCAGCTTGACTGTCACCTATGGCTACACCTTC. V is TRBV5-6 and J is TRBJ1-2; D is undetermined. Germline V gives CDR1 SGHDT, CDR2 YYEEEE. This CDR3 is built from 13 residues. The germline V and J ends were trimmed by 1 base and 4 bases, with 8 bases remaining between them.

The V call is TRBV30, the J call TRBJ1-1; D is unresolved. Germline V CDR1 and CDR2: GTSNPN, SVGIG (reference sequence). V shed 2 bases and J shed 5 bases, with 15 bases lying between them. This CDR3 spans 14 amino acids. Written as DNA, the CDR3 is TGTGCCTGGAGTCATCGAGACAAGCGGACTGAAGCTTTCTTT. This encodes CAWSHRDKRTEAFF.